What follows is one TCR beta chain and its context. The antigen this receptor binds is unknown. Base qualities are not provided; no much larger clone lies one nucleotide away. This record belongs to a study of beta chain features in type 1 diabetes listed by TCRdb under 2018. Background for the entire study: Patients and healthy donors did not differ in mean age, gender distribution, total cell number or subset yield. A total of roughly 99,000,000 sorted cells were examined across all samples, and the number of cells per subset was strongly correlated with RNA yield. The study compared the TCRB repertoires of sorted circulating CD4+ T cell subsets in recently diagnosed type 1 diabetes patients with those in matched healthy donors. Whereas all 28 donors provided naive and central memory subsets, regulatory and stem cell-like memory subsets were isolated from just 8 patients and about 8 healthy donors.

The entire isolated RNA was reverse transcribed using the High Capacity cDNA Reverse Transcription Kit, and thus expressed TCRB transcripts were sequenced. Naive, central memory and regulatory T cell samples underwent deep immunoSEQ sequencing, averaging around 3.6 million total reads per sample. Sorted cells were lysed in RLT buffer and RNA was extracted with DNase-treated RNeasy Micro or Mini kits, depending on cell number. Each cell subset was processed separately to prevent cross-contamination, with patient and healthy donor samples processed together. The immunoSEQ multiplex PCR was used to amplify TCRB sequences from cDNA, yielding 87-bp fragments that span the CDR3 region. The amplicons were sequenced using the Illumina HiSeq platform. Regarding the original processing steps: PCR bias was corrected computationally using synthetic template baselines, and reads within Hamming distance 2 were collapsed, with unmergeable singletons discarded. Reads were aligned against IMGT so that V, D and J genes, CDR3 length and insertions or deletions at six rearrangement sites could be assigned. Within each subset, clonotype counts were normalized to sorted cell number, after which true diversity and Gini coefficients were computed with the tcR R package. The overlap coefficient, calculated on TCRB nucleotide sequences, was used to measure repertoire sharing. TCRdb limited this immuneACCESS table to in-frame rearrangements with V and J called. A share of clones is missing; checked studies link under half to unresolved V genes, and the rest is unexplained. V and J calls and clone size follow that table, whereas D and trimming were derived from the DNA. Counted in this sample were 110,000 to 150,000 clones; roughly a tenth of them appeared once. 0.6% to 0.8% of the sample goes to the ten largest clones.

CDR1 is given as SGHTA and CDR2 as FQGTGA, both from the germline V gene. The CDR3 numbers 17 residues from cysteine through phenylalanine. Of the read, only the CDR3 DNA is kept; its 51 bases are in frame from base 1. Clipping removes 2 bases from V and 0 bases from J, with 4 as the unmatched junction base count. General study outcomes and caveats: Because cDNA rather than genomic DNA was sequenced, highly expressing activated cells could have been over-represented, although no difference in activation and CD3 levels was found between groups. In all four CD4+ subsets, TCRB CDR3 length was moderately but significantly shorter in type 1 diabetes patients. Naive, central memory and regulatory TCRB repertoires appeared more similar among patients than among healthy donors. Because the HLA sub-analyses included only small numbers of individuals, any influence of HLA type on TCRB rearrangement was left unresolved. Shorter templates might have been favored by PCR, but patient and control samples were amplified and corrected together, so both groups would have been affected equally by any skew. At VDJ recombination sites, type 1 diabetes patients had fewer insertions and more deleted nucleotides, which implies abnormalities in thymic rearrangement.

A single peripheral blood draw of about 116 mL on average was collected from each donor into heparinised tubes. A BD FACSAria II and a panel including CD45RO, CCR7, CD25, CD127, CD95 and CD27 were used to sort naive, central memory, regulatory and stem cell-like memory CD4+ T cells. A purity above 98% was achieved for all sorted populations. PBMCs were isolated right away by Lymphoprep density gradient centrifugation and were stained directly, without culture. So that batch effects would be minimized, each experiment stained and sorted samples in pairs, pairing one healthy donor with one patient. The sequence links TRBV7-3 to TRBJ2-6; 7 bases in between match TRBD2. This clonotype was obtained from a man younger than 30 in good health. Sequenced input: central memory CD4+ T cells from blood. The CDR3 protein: CASSLVGGSSGANVLTF. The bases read TGTGCCAGCAGCTTAGTAGGCGGGAGCTCTGGGGCCAACGTCCTGACTTTC.